What follows are 7 T cell receptor beta chains derived from one specimen sequenced in a study of shared clonotypes between healthy human individuals. TCRdb's table, derived via immunoSEQ multiplex PCR, lists solely in-frame clones and lacks some. The top ten clones hold roughly 1.7% of a sample with around 2,000,000 clones, approximately 94% of them seen once. Naive CD8 isolation took CD45RO-negative cells positively selected for CCR7 and excluded terminally differentiated effector memory CD45RA+ cells. Sequenced sample: naive CD8+ T cells from PBMCs. Receptors were obtained from a man aged 18 to 30 in good health. Some clones in this sample may be carry-over from other donors' samples.

This clone was seen once. The chain uses TRBV9 and TRBJ2-3; 7 positions match TRBD2. CDR1 is SGDLS and CDR2 is YYNGEE in the germline V gene. This CDR3 has 15 residues. J gave up 4 bases and V 4 bases, and 9 bases lay outside the gene matches. This CDR3 reads CASSISREVSDTQYF. For the CDR3, the DNA is TGTGCCAGCAGCATTAGTCGGGAGGTGTCAGATACGCAGTATTTT. The complete variable domain, with remaining parts taken from reference TRBV9 and TRBJ2-3, reads DSGVTQTPKHLITATGQRVTLRCSPRSGDLSVYWYQQSLDQGLQFLIQYYNGEERAKGNILERFSAQQFPDLHSELNLSSLELGDSALYFCASSISREVSDTQYFGPGTRLTVL.

The rearrangement uses TRBV10-3 and TRBJ1-2; D gene ambiguous. CDR3 length: 12 residues. Germline CDR1 reads ENHRY; CDR2 reads SYGVKD. Trimming removed 6 bases at V and 2 bases at J, with 7 bases between. The CDR3 DNA follows: TGTGCCATCAGGCCGGGCAACTATGGCTACACCTTC. This sequence encodes CAIRPGNYGYTF.

Of note for this clone: Additional DNA sequences in this sample encode the identical CDR3. V is TRBV18 and J is TRBJ2-7; maybe TRBD2 (5 bases). The CDR3 is made up of 12 amino acids. CDR1 and CDR2 from the germline V gene are KGHSH and LQKENI. The ends were cut back, 6 bases at V and 1 base at J, with 7 bases in the middle. The CDR3 region has the DNA TGTGCCAGCTCGGGCGGGTCCTACGAGCAGTACTTC. Amino acid sequence: CASSGGSYEQYF.

The chain joins TRBV7-3 to TRBJ2-3; 10 nucleotides match TRBD1. This CDR3 has 15 amino acids. Losses at the gene ends were 3 bases for V and 4 bases for J; bases not matched to a gene: 4. The V gene's germline CDR1 is SGHTA and CDR2 FQGTGA. CDR3 amino acids: CASSLTGGGADTQYF. For the CDR3, the DNA is TGTGCCAGCAGCTTGACAGGGGGCGGCGCAGATACGCAGTATTTT.

The chain uses TRBV27 and TRBJ2-2; D possibly corresponds to TRBD1 (6 bases). This CDR3 has 15 residues. Germline values: CDR1 MNHEY, CDR2 SMNVEV (reference sequence). V lost 2 bases to trimming and J lost 2 bases, with 9 bases between them. In DNA form, the CDR3 reads TGTGCCAGCAGTTTAGGACAGATTAACACCGGGGAGCTGTTTTTT. The encoded protein is CASSLGQINTGELFF.

The J gene is TRBJ2-7, the V gene TRBV15, with D possibly being TRBD2 (6 bases). The ends were cut back, 0 bases at V and 3 bases at J, with 12 bases in the middle. The CDR3 extends over 15 amino acids. CDR1 is LNHNV and CDR2 is YYDKDF in the germline V gene (reference sequence). CDR3 bases: TGTGCCACCAGCAGAGACGGGGGTACGATCTACGAGCAGTACTTC. Amino acids: CATSRDGGTIYEQYF.

A note on this clone: Different DNA sequences within this sample yield the same CDR3. This sequence joins TRBV28 and TRBJ2-7, with no clear D. This CDR3 is built from 12 residues. V was pared by 1 base and J by 5 bases, with 6 bases between. Germline lookup yields CDR1 MDHEN and CDR2 SYDVKM. Here the CDR3 reads CASSLFRDEQYF. DNA for the CDR3: TGTGCCAGCAGTTTATTCCGGGACGAGCAGTACTTC.